This TCR beta chain was documented in a study of glioma-infiltrating T cells after dendritic cell vaccination. Study summary: Monocyte-derived dendritic cells, cultured approximately seven days with IL-4 and GM-CSF, were pulsed with autologous tumor lysate. Study observations and caveats: Higher pretreatment TIL content predicted longer progression-free time and survival.

Time point indicated: after dendritic cell vaccination, including at tumor progression/relapse. Details on this clone: The antigen remains undetermined.

Primers: 60 V beta forward and 13 J beta reverse. TCRdb keeps only in-frame clones here, not all; method: immunoSEQ multiplex PCR. The sample shows about 50,000 clones, more than 75% of them seen only once. The clonotype originates from a human donor with glioblastoma. Sample: blood, taken after dendritic cell vaccination.

CDR3 nucleotides: TGCACCAGCTTAGTTCGGAGGAATTCACCCCTCCACTTT. Translated: CTSLVRRNSPLHF. This rearrangement joins TRBV1 to TRBJ1-6. TRBV1 is designated a pseudogene. The CDR3 covers 13 residues.